These 24 T cell receptor beta chains share one sample of origin, sequenced in a study of cytomegalovirus exposure and HLA in healthy donors. PCR used 60 Vbeta primers and 13 Jbeta primers. The repertoire was sequenced with immunoSEQ multiplex PCR; TCRdb's copy has only in-frame clones and lacks some. The sample holds 200,000 to 250,000 clones, over 80% seen once. The source material was PBMCs. The receptors were gathered from a boy aged 2 to 10 in good health and CMV-seronegative.

The count of this clone is one. This sequence joins TRBV18 and TRBJ2-7; 8 bases are shared with TRBD1. The CDR3 has 13 amino acids. Germline CDR1 KGHSH, CDR2 LQKENI. Trimming cost V 5 bases and J 1 base; bases outside gene matches: 1. The CDR3 coding sequence is TGTGCCAGCTCAGACAGGGGATCCTACGAGCAGTACTTC. Translation gives CASSDRGSYEQYF.

This clone was counted between two and nine times. The gene calls are TRBV4-2 and TRBJ2-5; 13 nucleotides agree with TRBD2. Germline V gene lookup returns CDR1 LGHNA and CDR2 YNFKEQ. The ends lost 2 bases at V and 4 bases at J; junction bases unmatched: 7. The CDR3 length is 17 residues. The CDR3 DNA reads TGTGCCAGCAGCCAAACCGGGACTAGCGGGGCGGCAGAGACCCAGTACTTC. It codes for CASSQTGTSGAAETQYF.

The CDR3 DNA follows: TGCGCCAGCAGTGAGTGGGGGGGTGGGGACACAGATACGCAGTATTTT. It yields the protein CASSEWGGGDTDTQYF. V and J are TRBV10-2 and TRBJ2-3, with 7 bases fitting TRBD2. CDR1 and CDR2 (germline): WSHSY, SAAADI. Trimming took 1 base from V and 2 from J; bases not matched to a gene: 6. This CDR3 is built from 16 residues.

The genes are TRBV15 and TRBJ2-2; 8 bases fit TRBD1. The ends lost 6 bases at V and 5 bases at J; junction bases unmatched: 5. Germline values: CDR1 LNHNV, CDR2 YYDKDF (reference sequence). This CDR3 is 14 amino acids long. CDR3 DNA sequence: TGTGCCACCAGTTCAGGGGGCCAGACCGGGGAGCTGTTTTTT. Residues: CATSSGGQTGELFF.

This chain uses TRBV28 with TRBJ2-7; 11 nucleotides line up with TRBD1. With 3 bases clipped from V and 6 bases from J, the junction kept 7 bases outside the gene matches. The CDR3 totals 15 residues. From germline, CDR1 is MDHEN and CDR2 SYDVKM. The CDR3 loop reads CASSFTDRGLGEQYF. CDR3 sequence (DNA): TGTGCCAGCAGTTTTACGGACAGGGGGCTGGGCGAGCAGTACTTC.

This chain links TRBV6-5 with TRBJ2-6; D is undetermined. Deletions cut 5 bases from V and 0 bases from J, with 5 bases between. Germline-derived CDR1 and CDR2 are MNHEY and SVGAGI. This CDR3 has 14 amino acids. CDR3 amino acids: CASSLDSGANVLTF. In DNA, the CDR3 is TGTGCCAGCAGTCTAGACTCTGGGGCCAACGTCCTGACTTTC.

The CDR3 reads CASSSGGAGTQYF. In nucleotides, the CDR3 is TGTGCCAGCAGCTCGGGGGGTGCGGGGACCCAGTACTTC. The chain is built from TRBV6-5 and TRBJ2-5; 7 bases line up with TRBD2. Trimming at V came to 6 bases and at J to 7 bases, leaving 8 bases not matched to a gene. The CDR3 has 13 residues. In germline, CDR1 is MNHEY, CDR2 SVGAGI.

The chain combines TRBV19 with TRBJ2-2; TRBD2 agrees at 7 bases. The V gene end was trimmed by 0 bases and the J gene end by 7 bases; junction bases not matched to a gene: 8. Germline V gene data show CDR1 as LNHDA and CDR2 as SQIVND (reference sequence). The CDR3 spans 16 residues. For the CDR3, the DNA is TGTGCCAGTAGTATAGAGGATGCGGGAGCGGACGGGGAGCTGTTTTTT. Its translation is CASSIEDAGADGELFF.

The chain uses TRBV9 and TRBJ2-3, with 8 nucleotides matching TRBD2. Germline CDR1 and CDR2: SGDLS and YYNGEE. CDR3 length: 16 amino acids. The trim removed 1 base at V and 0 bases at J, leaving 4 bases unmatched. The CDR3 spells CASSVSPSGSTDTQYF. The CDR3 bases are TGTGCCAGCAGCGTATCCCCTAGCGGGAGCACAGATACGCAGTATTTT.

J is TRBJ2-7 and V is TRBV9; D is uncertain. The length of the CDR3 is 14 residues. The germline gives CDR1 SGDLS, CDR2 YYNGEE. V lost 0 bases to trimming and J lost 1 base, with 8 bases between them. CDR3 bases: TGTGCCAGCAGCGTAGACCGCGGTTCCTACGAGCAGTACTTC. Translation gives CASSVDRGSYEQYF.

The chain couples TRBV2 to TRBJ1-1; possible D gene TRBD1, 6 bases. CDR1 is SNHLY and CDR2 is FYNNEI in the germline V gene. The CDR3 spans 15 residues. Trimming removed 3 bases from V and 1 base from J, with 12 bases in between. The CDR3 protein is CASSDPTGRNTEAFF. Written as DNA, the CDR3 is TGTGCCAGCAGTGATCCTACAGGGAGGAACACTGAAGCTTTCTTT. The full variable domain, with the rest looked up from reference TRBV2 and TRBJ1-1, is EPEVTQTPSHQVTQMGQEVILRCVPISNHLYFYWYRQILGQKVEFLVSFYNNEISEKSEIFDDQFSVERPDGSNFTLKIRSTKLEDSAMYFCASSDPTGRNTEAFFGQGTRLTVV.

V gene TRBV28 combines with J gene TRBJ2-1, with 10 bases identical to TRBD2. The CDR3 sequence is 16 residues long. Germline-derived CDR1 and CDR2 are MDHEN and SYDVKM. V trimming: 4 bases; J trimming: 5 bases; junction bases outside the gene matches: 8. Here the CDR3 reads CASSSAYTSGDNEQFF. DNA for the CDR3: TGTGCCAGCAGTTCGGCGTACACTAGCGGGGACAATGAGCAGTTCTTC.

This chain links TRBV6-1 with TRBJ2-7; TRBD2 is a possible D gene (5 bases). Germline V gene lookup returns CDR1 MNHNS and CDR2 SASEGT. The V and J ends lost 4 bases and 1 base respectively, with 8 bases between them. This CDR3 is built from 13 residues. CDR3: CASSAAGSYEQYF. DNA of the CDR3: TGTGCCAGCAGTGCTGCGGGTTCCTACGAGCAGTACTTC.

This clone was detected only once. The chain employs TRBV7-9 and TRBJ1-2, with D maybe TRBD1 (5 bases). Trimming pared 4 bases from V and 3 bases from J, leaving 12 bases between. This CDR3 region has 14 residues. The V gene's germline CDR1 is SEHNR and CDR2 FQNEAQ (reference sequence). For the CDR3, the DNA is TGTGCCAGCAGCTCGGACGGGGGGGACTATGGCTACACCTTC. Translation: CASSSDGGDYGYTF.

The table lists this clone with a count of one. The chain is built from TRBV10-3 and TRBJ2-7; a possible D gene is TRBD2 (5 bases). Per germline, CDR1 ENHRY and CDR2 SYGVKD. The CDR3 contains 13 residues. Trimming removed 7 bases at V and 2 bases at J, with 12 bases between. CDR3 in DNA: TGTGCCATCAAGTTGGCGGAGGCCTACGAGCAGTACTTC. Protein sequence: CAIKLAEAYEQYF.

The chain employs TRBV10-3 and TRBJ2-2; 7 bases align to TRBD1. The CDR3 is 16 amino acids. V was pared by 7 bases and J by 6 bases, with 14 bases of the junction left unmatched. CDR1 is ENHRY and CDR2 is SYGVKD in the germline V gene. The CDR3 loop reads CAIKSPDRDGPGELFF. As DNA, the CDR3 is TGTGCCATCAAATCACCCGACAGGGATGGGCCCGGGGAGCTGTTTTTT.

V and J are TRBV7-9 and TRBJ2-3; a possible D gene is TRBD1 (6 bases). The germline V and J ends were trimmed by 1 base and 2 bases, with 16 bases remaining between them. Per germline, CDR1 SEHNR and CDR2 FQNEAQ (reference sequence). CDR3 length: 17 amino acids. The CDR3 DNA is TGTGCCAGCAGCTTAGGGCACCAGGGGCTGGCCACAGATACGCAGTATTTT. Protein product: CASSLGHQGLATDTQYF.

The chain carries TRBV19 and TRBJ1-5; D is unclear. V lost 7 bases and J 4 bases, leaving 8 bases between the germline ends. CDR1 and CDR2 (germline): LNHDA, SQIVND (reference sequence). The CDR3 runs to 12 residues. The CDR3 is CASNSGNQPQHF. The CDR3 DNA sequence: TGTGCCAGTAACTCGGGAAATCAGCCCCAGCATTTT.

This chain joins TRBV21-1 and TRBJ1-6; TRBD1 is the table's D call, not checked against the DNA. TRBV21-1 is a pseudogene segment. The CDR3 has 15 amino acids. In DNA form, the CDR3 reads TGTGCCAGCAGCCCAAGCCGGGACAGACGATCACCCCTCCACTTT. Translated: CASSPSRDRRSPLHF.

This clone turned up a few times. The rearrangement links TRBV6-5 to TRBJ1-1, with TRBD1 identical over 7 bases. This CDR3 comprises 14 residues. Germline CDR1 is MNHEY and CDR2 is SVGAGI. V lost 2 bases, J lost 5 bases, and 5 bases stayed unmatched. CDR3 loop: CASSYKGAGTEAFF. In DNA form, the CDR3 reads TGTGCCAGCAGTTACAAGGGGGCAGGGACTGAAGCTTTCTTT.

This clone was observed a handful of times. The rearrangement links TRBV2 to TRBJ2-7, with TRBD1 matching over 8 bases. CDR1 SNHLY and CDR2 FYNNEI come from the germline V gene. This CDR3 comprises 15 residues. V shed 9 bases, J shed 3 bases, and the junction held 13 bases outside the gene matches. The CDR3 DNA is TGTGCCAGGTCAGGGGGCCCACTGGATGACTACGAGCAGTACTTC. This sequence encodes CARSGGPLDDYEQYF.

The V and J genes are TRBV28 and TRBJ2-7; TRBD1 is a possible D gene (6 bases). Germline-derived CDR1 and CDR2 are MDHEN and SYDVKM. Trimming pared 3 bases from V and 0 bases from J, leaving 9 bases between. This CDR3 region has 14 residues. The CDR3 protein is CASSFQDSSYEQYF. In nucleotides, the CDR3 is TGTGCCAGCAGTTTTCAGGACAGCTCCTACGAGCAGTACTTC.

The chain combines TRBV30 with TRBJ1-2; D is uncertain. V lost 3 bases and J 7 bases, leaving 21 bases between the germline ends. The CDR3 has 15 residues. CDR1 is GTSNPN, CDR2 SVGIG, per germline (reference sequence). The CDR3 DNA reads TGTGCCTGGAGGGCCTCGGGCGTACTAAGCGGTGGCTACACCTTC. Amino acids: CAWRASGVLSGGYTF.

The chain couples TRBV6-6 to TRBJ1-1; TRBD1 aligns across 8 bases. V gave up 5 bases and J gave up 11 bases; unmatched junction bases: 7. There are 12 residues in the CDR3. Germline CDR1 and CDR2: MNHNY and SVGAGI (reference sequence). The CDR3 coding sequence is TGTGCCAGCAGTCGACAGGGGTTCATGGCTTTCTTT. Encoded protein: CASSRQGFMAFF.